The 18 T cell receptor beta chains given below trace back to one sample, sequenced in a study of tumor and adjacent non-tumor tissue in lung cancer (dated by TCRdb to between 2017 and 2018). The method was multiplex PCR. These reads were obtained on an Illumina HiSeq 2500. TCRbeta libraries were built by three rounds of nested PCR using primers (Table S4), following protocols modified from ARM-PCR. TCRdb handled the public reads itself, with Q25 trimming in fastp and clone calling in MiXCR, and kept productive beta chains. Each entry merges the rows of one CDR3 protein and shows their most common DNA and genes. For this sample the table gives some 77,000 distinct CDR3 sequences, of which less than 75% were detected only once. Of the sample, roughly 13% is held by the ten largest clones. RNA was isolated from bulk unsorted tissue, and RNA quality was assessed with a NanoDrop ND-1000 and an Agilent 2100.

Sequenced input: lung tumor tissue. All receptors derive from a woman between 65 and 79 years old with non-small cell lung cancer.

On this clonotype: At one end, the junction sequence differs from germline, possibly due to a read error. This chain joins TRBV30 and TRBJ1-2; D gene ambiguous. The germline V gene encodes CDR1 GTSNPN and CDR2 SVGIG (reference sequence). This CDR3 is 12 amino acids long. The DNA for the CDR3 is TGTTCCTGGAGTGTCACTAACTATGGCTACACCTTC. Amino acids: CSWSVTNYGYTF.

The chain is built from TRBV29-1 and TRBJ1-1, with D uncertain. The CDR3 is made up of 13 amino acids. Per germline, CDR1 SQVTM and CDR2 ANQGSEA. V lost 6 bases, J lost 0 bases, and 11 bases lay in between. The CDR3 protein is CSVGEVMNTEAFF. In DNA form, the CDR3 reads TGCAGCGTAGGAGAGGTCATGAACACTGAAGCTTTCTTT.

This clonotype has just one count. The CDR3 does not end in the conserved phenylalanine or tryptophan, so this is likely a read error. The gene calls are TRBV12-3 or TRBV12-4 and TRBJ2-7; the match to TRBD2 covers 10 bases. The CDR3 loop spans 15 amino acids. V lost 6 bases to trimming and J lost 3 bases; unmatched junction nucleotides: 8. The CDR3 coding sequence is TGTGCCAGCAGCCGGAGGCTAGCGGGAGACTACGAGCAGTACTCC. Translating gives CASSRRLAGDYEQYS.

This clonotype was recorded at least ten times. The rearrangement links TRBV5-1 to TRBJ1-6; 8 bases fit TRBD1. The CDR3 is 15 amino acids. V lost 5 bases, J lost 7 bases, and 8 bases stayed unmatched. Germline CDR1 and CDR2: SGHRS and YFSETQ. The CDR3 region has the DNA TGCGCCAGCAGACCCGGACAGGGACCCAATTCACCCCTCCACTTT. Translation: CASRPGQGPNSPLHF. The variable domain in full, with the rest retrieved from reference TRBV5-1 and TRBJ1-6, is KAGVTQTPRYLIKTRGQQVTLSCSPISGHRSVSWYQQTPGQGLQFLFEYFSETQRNKGNFPGRFSGRQFSNSRSEMNVSTLELGDSALYLCASRPGQGPNSPLHFGNGTRLTVT.

This clonotype appeared once. The V and J genes are TRBV28 and TRBJ1-1; 9 bases match TRBD1. The germline V gene has CDR1 MDHEN and CDR2 SYDVKM. The CDR3 runs to 15 residues. V lost 10 bases, J lost 5 bases, and 14 bases stayed unmatched. The DNA for the CDR3 is TGTGCCAACAGAGACTCGGACAGGGGTCGGACTGAAGCTTTCTTT. Translating it yields CANRDSDRGRTEAFF.

In its sample, this clonotype was seen a few times. This may be a read error, as it is one base from a much larger clone. The chain joins TRBV28 to TRBJ2-5, with D perhaps TRBD1 or TRBD2 (5 bases each). The V end was cut by 5 bases, the J end by 0 bases, with 13 bases between. The CDR3 loop spans 15 amino acids. Germline V gene data show CDR1 as MDHEN and CDR2 as SYDVKM. This CDR3 reads CASSPGTVYQETQYF. CDR3 DNA sequence: TGTGCCAGCAGTCCCGGGACCGTCTACCAAGAGACCCAGTACTTC.

Concerning this clonotype: Since a much larger clone is just one base distant, this may be a read error. The chain couples TRBV6-9 to TRBJ2-7; D not certain. CDR3 size: 12 residues. Trimming removed 5 bases from V and 6 bases from J, with 11 bases in between. Germline values: CDR1 MNHGY, CDR2 SVAAGI. CDR3 coding DNA: TGTGCCAGCAGTAATATGGGCGGCGAGCAGTACTTC. It encodes CASSNMGGEQYF.

This clonotype has a handful of counts. The chain has TRBV4-2 and TRBJ2-1; 8 positions agree with TRBD1. The germline V gene has CDR1 LGHNA and CDR2 YNFKEQ. Trimming removed 10 bases from V and 10 bases from J; junction bases left unmatched: 15. The CDR3 sequence is 14 residues long. The CDR3 DNA reads TGTGCCAACAGTCAAGCCGCAGGGGGCGGGGAGCAGTTCTTC. Amino acids: CANSQAAGGGEQFF.

To note about this clonotype: The final CDR3 position lacks the conserved phenylalanine or tryptophan, pointing to a likely read error. The rearrangement links TRBV6-5 to TRBJ2-1; D not resolved. V was trimmed by 8 bases and J by 6 bases, leaving 23 bases between them. The CDR3 covers 16 residues. Per the germline V gene, CDR1 is MNHEY and CDR2 is SVGAGI. This CDR3 is CASQRSPSGESNEQFS. The CDR3 DNA follows: TGTGCCAGCCAACGATCCCCGAGTGGCGAATCCAATGAGCAGTTCTCC.

On this clonotype itself: A read error is possible here, since a much larger clone lies one base away. This chain uses TRBV30 with TRBJ2-4; no firm D call. The V end lost 7 bases, the J end lost 7 bases, and 17 bases lay between the germline ends. The CDR3 loop spans 13 amino acids. The germline V gene has CDR1 GTSNPN and CDR2 SVGIG (reference sequence). CDR3 loop: CAYLSTNGNIQYF. The CDR3 region has the DNA TGTGCCTATCTCAGCACAAATGGGAACATTCAGTACTTC.

This clonotype was recorded many times. The chain couples TRBV10-3 to TRBJ1-2, with D perhaps TRBD1 (5 bases). Trimming stripped 8 bases from V and 5 bases from J, with 15 bases between. This CDR3 has 13 amino acids. Germline V lookup: CDR1 ENHRY, CDR2 SYGVKD. The CDR3 bases are TGTGCCATCTCGGTGGGGCGAGAGTATGGCTACACCTTC. This translates into CAISVGREYGYTF.

A note on this clonotype: Given a much more abundant clone one base away, this may be a read error. V usage is TRBV5-1 and J usage is TRBJ2-4, with D unclear. CDR1 is SGHRS, CDR2 YFSETQ, per germline. The ends were cut back, 4 bases at V and 0 bases at J, with 14 bases in the middle. This CDR3 comprises 16 residues. This CDR3 is CASSESVFEAKNIQYF. The CDR3 DNA reads TGCGCCAGCAGCGAATCTGTCTTTGAAGCCAAAAACATTCAGTACTTC.

As to this clonotype: The junction differs from germline at one of its ends, possibly a read error. In DNA, the CDR3 is TGTGACAGCAGTTACACCACGTCGGGCATTGAGCAGTTCTTC. Its translation is CDSSYTTSGIEQFF. The chain employs TRBV6-5 and TRBJ2-1; D call uncertain. This CDR3 comprises 14 residues. Per the germline V gene, CDR1 is MNHEY and CDR2 is SVGAGI.

With respect to this clonotype: A much larger clonotype is one base distant, so this may be a read error. This chain uses TRBV24-1 with TRBJ2-7; D could derive from TRBD1 or TRBD2 (5 bases each). The CDR3 consists of 14 residues. CDR1 and CDR2 from the germline V gene are KGHDR and SFDVKD. In DNA, the CDR3 is TGTGCCACCAGTGATCGGGACGGATCCTACGAGCATTACTTC. This encodes CATSDRDGSYEHYF.

This clonotype was found a few times. The chain couples TRBV6-5 to TRBJ1-1, with D perhaps TRBD1 (5 bases). This CDR3 region has 15 residues. The V gene's germline CDR1 is MNHEY and CDR2 SVGAGI. The CDR3 region has the DNA TGTGCAGGCAGTTACTCGGTCAGGGTTCACACTGAAGCTTTCTTT. Translated: CAGSYSVRVHTEAFF.

This chain's CDR3 is CASRTNRASSTDTQYF. The DNA for the CDR3 is TGTGCCAGCAGAACTAACAGGGCCTCTAGCACAGATACGCAGTATTTT. V gene TRBV28 combines with J gene TRBJ2-3; possibly TRBD1 for D (6 bases). CDR1 MDHEN and CDR2 SYDVKM come from the germline V gene. V was clipped by 6 bases and J by 0 bases, with 16 bases between them. The CDR3 has 16 amino acids.

A remark on this clonotype: At one boundary the junction diverges from the germline segment, which might be a read error. V and J are TRBV11-3 and TRBJ2-1; 9 nucleotides line up with TRBD2. Per the germline V gene, CDR1 is SGHNT and CDR2 is YENEEA. The CDR3 is 16 residues long. The CDR3 region has the DNA TGTGCCAGCAACTTAGACGGAGCGGGAGGTGTTGATGAGCAGTTCTTT. Translated, it gives CASNLDGAGGVDEQFF. Supplemented by reference TRBV11-3 and TRBJ2-1, the full variable domain reads EAGVVQSPRYKIIEKKQPVAFWCNPISGHNTLYWYLQNLGQGPELLIRYENEEAVDDSQLPKDRFSAERLKGVDSTLKIQPAELGDSAVYLCASNLDGAGGVDEQFFGPGTRLTVL.

With respect to this clonotype: A much larger clone is a single base away; this may be a read error. This chain links TRBV5-1 with TRBJ2-1; tentatively, D is TRBD2 (5 bases). Germline CDR1 SGHRS, CDR2 YFSETQ. Trimming removed 6 bases at V and 4 bases at J, with 17 bases between. The CDR3 is 15 residues long. The CDR3 bases are TGCGCCAGCAACCCCGGGGTGGGCATTTACAATGAGCAGTTCTTC. Translating gives CASNPGVGIYNEQFF.